This T cell receptor (beta chain) was captured by sequencing in a study of metastatic and nonmetastatic thyroid tumors. Across the whole study: The authors compared repertoires across blood and tumor or nodule tissue from malignant and benign thyroid patients. The study, taken as a whole, reports: TCR beta diversity was reportedly significantly higher in malignant thyroid tumors than benign nodules, in blood and tumor.

None of the patients had undergone any treatment ahead of thyroid surgery. This clone has a count of ten or more. Its specificity is unknown. Authors' methods: Construction of a distant-metastasis classifier for papillary thyroid cancer relied on CDR3 differences across clinicopathological groups. Using MiXCR, TCRdb reanalyzed the PCR reads. TCRdb's processing, not the authors' own work, is the source of the V and J calls. The table records tens of thousands of clones, around an eighth of them present only once. This CDR3 is 14 amino acids long. Germline V gene sequence: CDR1 KGHSH, CDR2 LQKENI. V was cut by 0 bases and J by 7 bases, with 13 bases left in between.

The specimen was blood. This sequence joins TRBV18 and TRBJ2-7; TRBD1 might be the D (6 bases). This TCR was sampled from a female donor with papillary thyroid cancer or a benign thyroid nodule (not recorded which). Some clones in this sample may be carry-over from other donors' samples. The CDR3 coding sequence is TGTGCCAGCTCACCACCATCAGGGGTCGGGGAGCAGTACTTC. It is translated as CASSPPSGVGEQYF. The full variable domain, in which reference TRBV18 and TRBJ2-7 provide the parts outside the CDR3, is NAGVMQNPRHLVRRRGQEARLRCSPMKGHSHVYWYRQLPEEGLKFMVYLQKENIIDESGMPKERFSAEFPKEGPSILRIQQVVRGDSAAYFCASSPPSGVGEQYFGPGTRLTVT.